This T cell receptor beta chain stems from a study of glioma-infiltrating T cells after dendritic cell vaccination. General observations from the study: Longer survival after dendritic cell vaccination followed higher pretreatment TIL content.

Primers: 60 V beta forward and 13 J beta reverse. Clones were read by immunoSEQ multiplex PCR, and TCRdb kept only the in-frame ones, dropping some. The sample includes around 62,000 clones, 75% to 90% of them seen just once. To note about this clone: Its specificity is unknown.

PBMC were collected before vaccination, two weeks after the third vaccination, and at progression. CDR3 length: 14 residues. Germline V gives CDR1 MNHEY, CDR2 SMNVEV (reference sequence). Trimming removed 0 bases at V and 7 bases at J, with 10 bases between. The input for sequencing was blood, taken before dendritic cell vaccination. This clonotype was sampled from a human donor with glioblastoma. The chain links TRBV27 to TRBJ2-1; D perhaps matches TRBD2 (6 bases). Here the CDR3 DNA reads TGTGCCAGCAGTTTATCGACGGGGGTTAATGAGCAGTTCTTC. It is translated as CASSLSTGVNEQFF.